Shown below are 8 T cell receptor beta chains from a single sample sequenced in a study of memory B cells and T cells in multiple sclerosis. Separate sequencing covered autoproliferating (CFSE-dim) and non-proliferating (CFSE-high) T cells from stimulus-free culture. Replicate wells were pooled after six to seven days of stimulus-free culture of 5x10^7 CFSE-labeled PBMCs. These receptors have no identified antigens. The method was immunoSEQ multiplex PCR; TCRdb's version includes in-frame clones alone and lacks a portion of them. This sample has around 30,000 clones; more than 75% occur once, and the top ten carry approximately 2.6%. The sequenced sample consisted of PBMCs from blood kept in culture. Every receptor here comes from a human donor with multiple sclerosis.

V gene TRBV4-1 combines with J gene TRBJ2-2; possible D gene TRBD1, 6 bases. Germline V gives CDR1 MGHRA, CDR2 YSYEKL. V lost 3 bases and J 4 bases, leaving 21 bases between the germline ends. There are 18 residues in the CDR3. The CDR3 here is CASSQPGAETGFTGELFF. CDR3 sequence (DNA): TGCGCCAGCAGCCAGCCTGGGGCCGAGACAGGATTCACCGGGGAGCTGTTTTTT.

The chain carries TRBV29-1 and TRBJ2-7, with a possible D match to TRBD2 (5 bases). This CDR3 is built from 13 residues. CDR1 SQVTM and CDR2 ANQGSEA come from the germline V gene. Trimming took 0 bases from V and 3 from J, leaving 9 bases between them. CDR3 region: CSVEEPGYYEQYF. DNA for the CDR3: TGCAGCGTTGAAGAACCGGGGTACTACGAGCAGTACTTC.

This chain links TRBV19 with TRBJ2-1, with D perhaps TRBD1 or TRBD2 (5 bases each). The CDR3 totals 15 residues. The germline V gene encodes CDR1 LNHDA and CDR2 SQIVND (reference sequence). V lost 5 bases and J lost 6, with 17 bases in between. Here the CDR3 DNA reads TGTGCCAGTAGTGCGACCGGGACCTTCTCCAATGAGCAGTTCTTC. As protein: CASSATGTFSNEQFF. Looking up the rest from reference TRBV19 and TRBJ2-1 gives the full variable domain: DGGITQSPKYLFRKEGQNVTLSCEQNLNHDAMYWYRQDPGQGLRLIYYSQIVNDFQKGDIAEGYSVSREKKESFPLTVTSAQKNPTAFYLCASSATGTFSNEQFFGPGTRLTVL.

This chain connects TRBV2 to TRBJ2-3; tentatively, D is TRBD2 (6 bases). CDR1 is SNHLY and CDR2 is FYNNEI in the germline V gene. Trimming stripped 6 bases from V and 5 bases from J, with 18 bases between. The CDR3 has 15 residues. CDR3: CASSPRGVSGDTQYF. In DNA form, the CDR3 reads TGTGCCAGCAGCCCCCGCGGGGTGTCTGGAGATACGCAGTATTTT.

This rearrangement joins TRBV7-9 to TRBJ2-3; the match to TRBD2 covers 9 bases. The CDR3 contains 15 residues. CDR1 is SEHNR and CDR2 is FQNEAQ in the germline V gene (reference sequence). The V gene end was trimmed by 5 bases and the J gene end by 8 bases; junction bases not matched to a gene: 11. CDR3 residues: CASSPFSAAGGTQYF. For the CDR3, the DNA is TGTGCCAGCAGCCCTTTTTCGGCAGCGGGGGGTACGCAGTATTTT.

This chain uses TRBV11-2 with TRBJ2-1, with 10 bases identical to TRBD2. The CDR3 has 15 residues. The junction had 3 bases not matched to a gene; V was cut back by 5 bases and J by 2 bases. Per the germline V gene, CDR1 is SGHAT and CDR2 is FQNNGV. The CDR3 sequence: CASSRGTSAYNEQFF. DNA of the CDR3: TGTGCCAGCAGCCGCGGGACTAGCGCCTACAATGAGCAGTTCTTC.

In its sample, this clone was seen once. The junction differs from germline at one of its ends, possibly a read error. The chain uses TRBV7-7 and TRBJ2-5; either TRBD1 or TRBD2 may fit D (5 bases each). The CDR3 extends over 15 amino acids. Germline CDR1 is SSHAT and CDR2 is FNYEAQ (reference sequence). CDR3 bases: TGTGCTAGCAGCTTATACTCGGGGACCCAAGAGACCCAGTACTTC. This sequence encodes CASSLYSGTQETQYF.

The chain has TRBV4-2 and TRBJ2-5; 11 positions match TRBD2. Germline loops: CDR1 LGHNA, CDR2 YNFKEQ. Trimming removed 0 bases from V and 5 bases from J; junction bases left unmatched: 5. The CDR3 runs to 16 residues. This chain's CDR3 is CASSQEASGRQETQYF. The CDR3 bases are TGTGCCAGCAGCCAAGAGGCTAGCGGGAGGCAGGAGACCCAGTACTTC.